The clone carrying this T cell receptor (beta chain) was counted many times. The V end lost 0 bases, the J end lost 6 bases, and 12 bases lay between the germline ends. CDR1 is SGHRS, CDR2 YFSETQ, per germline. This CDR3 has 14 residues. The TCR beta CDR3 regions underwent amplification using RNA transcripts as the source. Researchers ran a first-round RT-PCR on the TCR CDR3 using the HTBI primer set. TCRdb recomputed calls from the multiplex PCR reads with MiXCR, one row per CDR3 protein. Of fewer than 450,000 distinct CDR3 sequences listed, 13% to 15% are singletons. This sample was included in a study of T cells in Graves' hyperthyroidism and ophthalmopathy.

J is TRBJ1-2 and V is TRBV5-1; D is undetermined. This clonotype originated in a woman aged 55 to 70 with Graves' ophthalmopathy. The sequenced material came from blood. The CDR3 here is CASSLVVGRDGYTF. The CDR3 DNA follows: TGCGCCAGCAGCTTGGTTGTGGGCCGGGATGGCTACACCTTC. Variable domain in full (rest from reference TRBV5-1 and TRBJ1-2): KAGVTQTPRYLIKTRGQQVTLSCSPISGHRSVSWYQQTPGQGLQFLFEYFSETQRNKGNFPGRFSGRQFSNSRSEMNVSTLELGDSALYLCASSLVVGRDGYTFGSGTRLTVV.